The entry below describes one T cell receptor beta chain. V was trimmed by 2 bases and J by 3 bases, leaving 15 bases between them. The CDR3 runs 16 residues. Germline loops: CDR1 SGDLS, CDR2 YYNGEE. 60 Vbeta and 13 Jbeta primers were used in PCR. Authors' data handling: The count from a later analysis was some 83 million unique TCR beta chains, some 10 million of them shared. The table came from immunoSEQ multiplex PCR; TCRdb's copy has only in-frame clones and leaves some out. The DNA gave D and trimming, while V, J and clone size come from that table. Seen here are around 170,000 clones, about four fifths observed once, and the top ten hold more than 0.5%. This sample is part of a study of cytomegalovirus exposure and HLA in healthy donors.

Sequenced input: PBMCs. The J gene is TRBJ2-4, the V gene TRBV9, with D possibly matching TRBD2 (6 bases). The receptor comes from a woman aged 50 to 60 in good health and CMV-seronegative. The CDR3 here is CASSVDPQGGKNIQYF. CDR3 sequence (DNA): TGTGCCAGCAGCGTGGACCCTCAGGGAGGCAAAAACATTCAGTACTTC.